Each of the 2 T cell receptor beta chains below was sequenced from the same sample in a study of cytomegalovirus exposure and HLA in healthy donors. The primer mix had 60 Vbeta and 13 Jbeta primers. Generated by immunoSEQ multiplex PCR, the TCRdb table keeps only in-frame clones and is missing some. Among over 100,000 clones, approximately 82% were seen once, and the ten largest hold 1.4% to 1.5%. The source material was PBMCs. The receptors come from a female donor in good health and CMV-seronegative.

The genes are TRBV6-1 and TRBJ2-1; 8 bases are a match to TRBD1. V dropped 4 bases and J dropped 1; count of bases not matched to a gene: 12. Germline CDR1 and CDR2: MNHNS and SASEGT. CDR3 length equals 18 residues. The CDR3 coding sequence is TGTGCCAGCAGTGCCCCAGGGGGCGCCGGTGGTTCCTACAATGAGCAGTTCTTC. Encoded protein: CASSAPGGAGGSYNEQFF.

This clone was counted only a few times. This rearrangement joins TRBV29-1 to TRBJ2-7, with 12 bases lining up with TRBD2. The CDR3 spans 14 residues. Germline CDR1 and CDR2: SQVTM and ANQGSEA. Unmatched junction bases numbered 9, after V lost 8 bases and J lost 4 bases. CDR3: CSPDSSGREYEQYF. In DNA, the CDR3 is TGCAGCCCTGACTCTAGCGGGAGGGAATACGAGCAGTACTTC.